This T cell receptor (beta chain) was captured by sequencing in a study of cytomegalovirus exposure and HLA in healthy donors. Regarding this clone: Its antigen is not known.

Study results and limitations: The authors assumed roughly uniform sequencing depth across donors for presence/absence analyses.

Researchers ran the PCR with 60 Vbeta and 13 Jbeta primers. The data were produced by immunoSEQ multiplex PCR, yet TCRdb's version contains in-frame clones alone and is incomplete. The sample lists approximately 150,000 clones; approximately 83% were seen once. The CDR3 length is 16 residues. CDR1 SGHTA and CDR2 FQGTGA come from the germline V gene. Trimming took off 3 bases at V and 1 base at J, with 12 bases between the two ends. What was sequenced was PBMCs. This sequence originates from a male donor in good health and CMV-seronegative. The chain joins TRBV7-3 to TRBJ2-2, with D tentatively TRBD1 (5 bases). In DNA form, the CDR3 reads TGTGCCAGCAGCTTGTCCCGGCAGGGGAACACCGGGGAGCTGTTTTTT. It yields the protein CASSLSRQGNTGELFF.